This TCR beta chain originates from a study of blood T cell repertoires in COVID-19. The length of the CDR3 is 14 residues. The V end was cut by 0 bases, the J end by 5 bases, with 8 bases between. Per germline, CDR1 SNHLY and CDR2 FYNNEI. The data were produced by immunoSEQ multiplex PCR, yet TCRdb's version contains in-frame clones alone and is incomplete. This table holds approximately 120,000 clones, about 85% found once. The material sequenced was peripheral blood. V and J are TRBV2 and TRBJ1-5; D is unclear. The TCR originated in a woman of 80 years or more with acute or convalescent COVID-19. The DNA of the CDR3 is TGTGCCAGCAGTGAAGCGCTTCGGGATCAGCCCCAGCATTTT. This encodes CASSEALRDQPQHF. The full variable domain, with the rest looked up from reference TRBV2 and TRBJ1-5, is EPEVTQTPSHQVTQMGQEVILRCVPISNHLYFYWYRQILGQKVEFLVSFYNNEISEKSEIFDDQFSVERPDGSNFTLKIRSTKLEDSAMYFCASSEALRDQPQHFGDGTRLSIL.